The sequence of this TCR beta chain was determined in a study of pediatric ulcerative colitis. Findings and limits, study-wide: Substantially fewer templates came from two patients' blood samples. In rectum, acute severe colitis had expanded clones and less diversity.

Control subjects, colonoscoped for suspected IBD, had macroscopically and histologically normal endoscopy. Sequencing was at survey level. Some clones are missing from TCRdb's copy, which holds only in-frame ones; the method was immunoSEQ multiplex PCR. Of about 60,000 clones listed, around 87% are singletons. A word on this clone: Its specificity is not known.

V was clipped by 6 bases and J by 5 bases; unmatched bases: 9. The length of the CDR3 is 14 residues. The germline V gene encodes CDR1 MDHEN and CDR2 SYDVKM. The TCR comes from a boy aged 5 to 17 who was a control in a study of pediatric ulcerative colitis. Sequencing was carried out using blood. The V and J genes are TRBV28 and TRBJ1-2; TRBD1 matches at 7 bases. This CDR3 is CASSAQGEWYGYTF. The DNA for the CDR3 is TGTGCCAGCAGCGCCCAGGGGGAATGGTATGGCTACACCTTC.